This record concerns one T cell receptor beta chain sequence. Produced via immunoSEQ multiplex PCR; TCRdb's table is partial and in-frame only. The profile shows some 96,000 clones, around 93% of them singletons. The sample originates from a study of OX40 agonist ivuxolimab in advanced cancers. Study-wide context: The patients got ivuxolimab, which is an agonistic anti-OX40 (CD134) antibody.

V was cut by 6 bases and J by 0 bases, with 15 bases left in between. Per the germline V gene, CDR1 is MDHEN and CDR2 is SYDVKM. CDR3 length: 15 amino acids. The TCR comes from an adult with an advanced solid tumor such as melanoma, head and neck, liver or kidney cancer. This specimen consisted of CD4+ or CD8+ T cells sorted from blood, obtained in a trial of the OX40 agonist ivuxolimab. The chain uses TRBV28 and TRBJ2-7; D unresolved. The CDR3 coding sequence is TGTGCCAGCAGGGTCAACCATGCTGGCTCCTACGAGCAGTACTTC. Residues: CASRVNHAGSYEQYF.